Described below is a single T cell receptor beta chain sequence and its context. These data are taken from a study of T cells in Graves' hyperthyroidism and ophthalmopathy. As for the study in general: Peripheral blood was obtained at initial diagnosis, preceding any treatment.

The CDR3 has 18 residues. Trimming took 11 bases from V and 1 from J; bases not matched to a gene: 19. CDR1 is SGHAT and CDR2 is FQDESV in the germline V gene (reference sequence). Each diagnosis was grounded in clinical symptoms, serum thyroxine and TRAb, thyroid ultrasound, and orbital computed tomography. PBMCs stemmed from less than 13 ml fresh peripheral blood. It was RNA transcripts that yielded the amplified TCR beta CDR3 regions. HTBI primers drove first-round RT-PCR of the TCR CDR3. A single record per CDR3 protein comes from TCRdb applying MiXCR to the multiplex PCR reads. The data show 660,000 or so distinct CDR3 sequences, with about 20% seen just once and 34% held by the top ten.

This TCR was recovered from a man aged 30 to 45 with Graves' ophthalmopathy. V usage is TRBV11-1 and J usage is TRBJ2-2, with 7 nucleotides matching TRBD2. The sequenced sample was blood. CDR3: CAWSVFTGGAGNTGELFF. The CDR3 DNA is TGTGCCTGGAGTGTATTTACGGGGGGAGCGGGGAACACCGGGGAGCTGTTTTTT. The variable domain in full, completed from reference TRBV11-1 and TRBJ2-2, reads EAEVAQSPRYKITEKSQAVAFWCDPISGHATLYWYRQILGQGPELLVQFQDESVVDDSQLPKDRFSAERLKGVDSTLKIQPAELGDSAMYLCAWSVFTGGAGNTGELFFGEGSRLTVL.